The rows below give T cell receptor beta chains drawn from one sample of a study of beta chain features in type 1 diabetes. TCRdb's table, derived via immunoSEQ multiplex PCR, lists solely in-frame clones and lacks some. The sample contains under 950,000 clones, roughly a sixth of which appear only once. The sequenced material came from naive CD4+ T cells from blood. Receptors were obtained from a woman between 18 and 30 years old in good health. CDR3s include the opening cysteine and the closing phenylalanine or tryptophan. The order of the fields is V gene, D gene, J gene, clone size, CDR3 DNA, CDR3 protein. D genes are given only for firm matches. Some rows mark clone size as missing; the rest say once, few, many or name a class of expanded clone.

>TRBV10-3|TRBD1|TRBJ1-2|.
TGTGCCATCAGTGAGTCGGGGACAGCCACCTATGGCTACACCTTC
CAISESGTATYGYTF
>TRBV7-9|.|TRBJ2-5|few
TGTGCCAGCAGCGTAACAGGGCTGGAGACCCAGTACTTC
CASSVTGLETQYF
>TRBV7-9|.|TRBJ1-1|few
TGTGCCAGCAGCTTAGTGGGGAACACTGAAGCTTTCTTT
CASSLVGNTEAFF
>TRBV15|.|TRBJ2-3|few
TGTGCCACCAGCAGAGACCGAAAAGATACGCAGTATTTT
CATSRDRKDTQYF
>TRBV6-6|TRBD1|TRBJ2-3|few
TGTGCCAGCACCCCGGGACAGGGCACAGATACGCAGTATTTT
CASTPGQGTDTQYF
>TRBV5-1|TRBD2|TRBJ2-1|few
TGCGCCAGCAGCCAGACTAGCGGGAGGGCCGCGGGAAATGAGCAGTTCTTC
CASSQTSGRAAGNEQFF
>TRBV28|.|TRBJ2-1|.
TGTGCCAGCAGTCCTCCGGGGCAGCAGTTCTTC
CASSPPGQQFF
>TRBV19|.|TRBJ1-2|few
TGTGCCAGTAGTAAGACGGGACAAGATCGAGGAATCTATGGCTACACCTTC
CASSKTGQDRGIYGYTF
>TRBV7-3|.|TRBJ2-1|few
TGTGCCAGCAGCTCCTTCACATCACATGAGCAGTTCTTC
CASSSFTSHEQFF
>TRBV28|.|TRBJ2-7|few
TGTGCCAGCACCAGGGCCGGGTACGAGCAGTACTTC
CASTRAGYEQYF
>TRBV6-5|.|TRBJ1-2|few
TGTGCCAGCAGTTACTCACAGGGCCTTTCTGGCTACACCTTC
CASSYSQGLSGYTF
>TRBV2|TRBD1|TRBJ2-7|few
TGTGCCAGCAGTGCGGGACAGGGTAGATACAACGAGCAGTACTTC
CASSAGQGRYNEQYF
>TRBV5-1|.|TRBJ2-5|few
TGCGCCAGCAGCTTGACCACAGTCCTCCAAGAGACCCAGTACTTC
CASSLTTVLQETQYF
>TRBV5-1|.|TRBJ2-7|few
TGCGCCAGCAGCTTGAATAGAGGGTACTACGAGCAGTACTTC
CASSLNRGYYEQYF
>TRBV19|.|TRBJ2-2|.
TGTGCCAGTAGTATTCACGACAGGAAGAACACCGGGGAGCTGTTTTTT
CASSIHDRKNTGELFF
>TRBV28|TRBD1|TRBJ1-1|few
TGTGCCAGCAGTCCTCCCGGGACAGGGAACACTGAAGCTTTCTTT
CASSPPGTGNTEAFF
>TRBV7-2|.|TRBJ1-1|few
TGTGCCAGCAGCTCCGACAGGAACACTGAAGCTTTCTTT
CASSSDRNTEAFF
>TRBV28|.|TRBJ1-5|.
TGTGCCAGCAGTTTAGAGTTTAATCAGCCCCAGCATTTT
CASSLEFNQPQHF
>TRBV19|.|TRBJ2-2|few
TGTGCCAGTAGTATAAGACGGGCCGTAAACACCGGGGAGCTGTTTTTT
CASSIRRAVNTGELFF
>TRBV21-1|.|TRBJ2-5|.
TGTGCCAGCAGCAAAGAAAGGCCAGGGGGCGAGACCCAGTACTTC
CASSKERPGGETQYF
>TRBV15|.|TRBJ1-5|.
TGTGCCACCGCCCCCGTAGCGGGAGATGAGACAGATACGCAGCATTTT
CATAPVAGDETDTQHF
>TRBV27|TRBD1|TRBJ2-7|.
TGTGCCAGCAGTTCGAGACAGGGTTCGACCTACTCCTACGAGCAGTACTTC
CASSSRQGSTYSYEQYF
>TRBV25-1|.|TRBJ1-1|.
TGTGCCAGCAGAGTCGGTAAGGAAGCTTTCTTT
CASRVGKEAFF
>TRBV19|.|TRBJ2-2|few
TGTGCCAGTAGGGTTGTGGGGAGTATAACCGGGGAGCTGTTTTTT
CASRVVGSITGELFF
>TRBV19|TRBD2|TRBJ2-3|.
TGTGCCAGTAGTATACAACTAGCGGGAGGGCTCGCAGATACGCAGTATTTT
CASSIQLAGGLADTQYF
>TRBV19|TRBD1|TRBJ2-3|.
TGTGCCAGTAGTATAATATTCGTGGGACAGGGTGGAGATACGCAGTATTTT
CASSIIFVGQGGDTQYF
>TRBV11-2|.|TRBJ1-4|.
TGTGCCAGCAGCTGGGGGGCTGGAAAACTGTTTTTT
CASSWGAGKLFF
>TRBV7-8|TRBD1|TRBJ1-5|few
TGTGCCAGCAGCTTACGTCGGGACAGGGGTCAGCCCCAGCATTTT
CASSLRRDRGQPQHF
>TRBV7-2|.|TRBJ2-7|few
TGTGCCAGCAGCTTAGGTCAGGGTATGTCCTACGAGCAGTACTTC
CASSLGQGMSYEQYF
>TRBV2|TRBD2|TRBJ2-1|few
TGTGCCAGCAACCGGGGACTAGCGAATAACAATGAGCAGTTCTTC
CASNRGLANNNEQFF
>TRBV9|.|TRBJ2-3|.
TGTGCCAGCAGCGTAGCGGGTAACCGGGATACGCAGTATTTT
CASSVAGNRDTQYF
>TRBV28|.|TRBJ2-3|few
TGTGCCAGCAGGGCAAGCTCAGATACGCAGTATTTT
CASRASSDTQYF
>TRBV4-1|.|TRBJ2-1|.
TGCGCCAGCAGCCGACTAGTCTGGAATGAGCAGTTCTTC
CASSRLVWNEQFF
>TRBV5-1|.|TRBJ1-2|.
TGCGCCAGCAGCTTGAATGCCGAGGACGGCTATGGCTACACCTTC
CASSLNAEDGYGYTF
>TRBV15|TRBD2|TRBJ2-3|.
TGTGCCACCAGCAGACTCTCCCGGAGCGGGAGGGCAACAGATACGCAGTATTTT
CATSRLSRSGRATDTQYF
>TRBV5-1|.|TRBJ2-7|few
TGCGCCAGCAGCTTGGGAGGGATACGGGACGAGCAGTACTTC
CASSLGGIRDEQYF
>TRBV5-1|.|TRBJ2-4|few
TGCGCCAGCAGCTTGGCTGGCCCTGGTCTTGGAAACATTCAGTACTTC
CASSLAGPGLGNIQYF
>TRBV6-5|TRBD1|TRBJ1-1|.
TGTGCCAGCAGTCATGCACAGGGGACACTTGAAGCTTTCTTT
CASSHAQGTLEAFF
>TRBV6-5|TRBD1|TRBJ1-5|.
TGTGCCAGCAAAGGGGGCCCAAATCAGCCCCAGCATTTT
CASKGGPNQPQHF
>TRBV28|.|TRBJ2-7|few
TGTGCCAGCAGTATAAAGGGCTACGAGCAGTACTTC
CASSIKGYEQYF
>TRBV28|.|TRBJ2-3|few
.
CASSSSYTQYF
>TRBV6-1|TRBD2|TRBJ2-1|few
TGTGCCAGCAGTGAAGCGACTAGCGGGCCGGGGGAGCAGTTCTTC
CASSEATSGPGEQFF
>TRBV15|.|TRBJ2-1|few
TGTGCCACCAGCAGAGCAGGACTCTCACCGGCTGAGCAGTTCTTC
CATSRAGLSPAEQFF
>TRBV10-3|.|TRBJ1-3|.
TGTGCCATCAGTGAGATGGAGACTGGAAACACCATATATTTT
CAISEMETGNTIYF
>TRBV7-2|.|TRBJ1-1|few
TGTGCCAGCAGCTTAGAAGGGGTTGACACTGAAGCTTTCTTT
CASSLEGVDTEAFF